This T cell receptor beta chain was captured in a study of blood T cell repertoires in COVID-19. Libraries were prepared by immunoSEQ multiplex PCR; TCRdb keeps only in-frame clonotypes and omits some of them. This table holds 250,000 to 300,000 clones, roughly 89% found once. Remarks on this clone: This specimen includes other DNA sequences encoding the same CDR3.

The sample was PBMCs or T cells enriched from blood (not recorded which). The sequence derives from a woman in her thirties or forties who had recovered from COVID-19.

The CDR3 DNA sequence: TGTGCCAGCAGCCGGGGCAGGGCGAACACTGAAGCTTTCTTT. This sequence encodes CASSRGRANTEAFF. J is TRBJ1-1 and V is TRBV3-1 (or the pseudogene TRBV3-2), with TRBD1 as a possible D gene (5 bases). Germline CDR1 reads LGHDT; CDR2 reads YNNKEL (reference sequence). Trimming removed 4 bases from V and 1 base from J, with 10 bases in between. The CDR3 is made up of 14 amino acids.